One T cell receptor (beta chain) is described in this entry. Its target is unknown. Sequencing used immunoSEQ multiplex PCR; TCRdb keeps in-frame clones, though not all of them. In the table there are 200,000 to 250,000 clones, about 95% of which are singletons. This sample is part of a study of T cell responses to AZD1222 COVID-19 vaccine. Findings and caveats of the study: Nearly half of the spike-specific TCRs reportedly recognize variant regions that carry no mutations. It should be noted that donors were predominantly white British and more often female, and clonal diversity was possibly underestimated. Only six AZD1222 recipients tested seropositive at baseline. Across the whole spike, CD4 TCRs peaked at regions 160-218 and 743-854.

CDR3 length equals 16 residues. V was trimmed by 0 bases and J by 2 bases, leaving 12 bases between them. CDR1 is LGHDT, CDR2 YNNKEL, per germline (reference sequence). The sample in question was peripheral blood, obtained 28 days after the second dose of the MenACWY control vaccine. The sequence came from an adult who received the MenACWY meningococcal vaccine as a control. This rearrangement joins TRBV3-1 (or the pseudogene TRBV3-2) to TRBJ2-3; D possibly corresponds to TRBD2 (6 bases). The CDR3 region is CASSQEGAGNTDTQYF. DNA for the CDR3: TGTGCCAGCAGCCAAGAAGGGGCGGGAAACACAGATACGCAGTATTTT.